These T cell receptor beta chains were read from a single sample in a study of shared clonotypes between healthy human individuals. The protocol was immunoSEQ multiplex PCR, while the TCRdb copy is restricted to in-frame clones and leaves out a portion. Of some 2,500,000 clones listed, approximately 93% are singletons. The sequenced material came from naive CD4+ T cells from PBMCs. Receptors originate from a man between 18 and 35 years old in good health. Some clones in this sample may be carry-over from other donors' samples. The CDR3 runs from the conserved cysteine through the conserved F or W. D genes are given only for firm matches. The listing skips clone size in some rows; elsewhere it reads once, few, many or a size class.

d_gene,j_gene,abundance,v_gene,CDR3aa,CDR3nt
TRBD2,TRBJ2-1,.,TRBV7-9,CASSPGLAGSYNEQFF,TGTGCCAGCAGCCCGGGACTAGCGGGTTCGTACAATGAGCAGTTCTTC
.,TRBJ2-3,.,TRBV19,CASSSGASTDTQYF,TGTGCCAGTAGTAGCGGGGCAAGCACAGATACGCAGTATTTT
TRBD1,TRBJ2-7,.,TRBV6-1,CASSERDRPLREQYF,TGTGCCAGCAGTGAGAGGGACAGGCCCCTTCGGGAGCAGTACTTC
TRBD2,TRBJ2-3,.,TRBV27,CASSLYSGGTDTQYF,TGTGCCAGCAGTTTGTACAGCGGGGGCACAGATACGCAGTATTTT
.,TRBJ2-1,.,TRBV7-9,CASSRGGTYNEQFF,TGTGCCAGCAGCCGAGGGGGGACCTACAATGAGCAGTTCTTC
.,TRBJ2-1,.,TRBV11-2,CASSSLGGKASSYNEQFF,TGTGCCAGCAGCTCCCTTGGCGGAAAGGCCAGCTCCTACAATGAGCAGTTCTTC
.,TRBJ1-2,.,TRBV5-6,CASSFVRGGRGPNYGYTF,TGTGCCAGCAGCTTCGTGAGAGGGGGAAGGGGCCCTAACTATGGCTACACCTTC
.,TRBJ1-4,.,TRBV6-5,CASSLGRVEKLFF,TGTGCCAGCAGCCTAGGACGAGTGGAAAAACTGTTTTTT
TRBD1,TRBJ1-5,.,TRBV28,CATQFGQGNQPQHF,TGTGCCACCCAATTTGGACAGGGCAATCAGCCCCAGCATTTT
.,TRBJ1-2,.,TRBV28,CASNPRGLGYTF,TGTGCCAGCAACCCTCGGGGCCTTGGCTACACCTTC
TRBD1,TRBJ2-5,once,TRBV5-4,CASSSIRDRDGETQYF,TGTGCCAGCAGCTCGATCAGGGACAGGGACGGGGAGACCCAGTACTTC
.,TRBJ1-2,.,TRBV19,CASSVQDGWSFYGYTF,TGTGCCAGTAGTGTGCAGGACGGGTGGAGCTTTTATGGCTACACCTTC
TRBD1,TRBJ2-7,.,TRBV28,CASTTTGSYEQYF,TGTGCCAGCACCACGACAGGGTCCTACGAGCAGTACTTC
TRBD2,TRBJ2-1,.,TRBV2,CASRGLAGAYNEQFF,TGTGCCAGCAGGGGTCTAGCGGGAGCTTACAATGAGCAGTTCTTC
.,TRBJ1-2,.,TRBV28,CASRLRGGAKGYTF,TGTGCCAGCAGGCTCCGGGGGGGCGCTAAGGGCTACACCTTC
.,TRBJ2-1,.,TRBV19,CASNGVLGEQFF,TGTGCCAGTAATGGAGTCTTGGGGGAGCAGTTCTTC
.,TRBJ1-1,few,TRBV2,CATTTRAEAFF,TGTGCCACTACTACGCGGGCTGAAGCTTTCTTT
.,TRBJ1-2,.,TRBV28,CASNSYKGYGYTF,TGTGCCAGCAACAGCTACAAGGGCTATGGCTACACCTTC
.,TRBJ2-7,.,TRBV11-2,CASSLGWESYEQYF,TGTGCCAGCAGCTTAGGGTGGGAGTCCTACGAGCAGTACTTC
.,TRBJ2-7,.,TRBV11-2,CASAEGDEQYF,TGTGCCAGCGCCGAGGGCGACGAGCAGTACTTC
.,TRBJ1-2,once,TRBV10-1,CASSDHPYGYTF,TGCGCCAGCAGTGATCACCCCTATGGCTACACCTTC
.,TRBJ1-1,few,TRBV9,CASSPTEMNTEAFF,TGTGCCAGCAGCCCAACAGAAATGAACACTGAAGCTTTCTTT
.,TRBJ1-1,.,TRBV5-1,CASSLGTVRVEAFF,TGCGCCAGCAGCTTGGGGACCGTCAGGGTTGAAGCTTTCTTT
TRBD2,TRBJ2-5,few,TRBV28,CASSSPRPGGRETQYF,TGTGCCAGCAGCTCCCCCCGGCCGGGAGGTAGGGAGACCCAGTACTTC
TRBD1,TRBJ1-1,.,TRBV7-9,CASSTRDRVFTEAFF,TGTGCCAGCAGCACCCGGGACAGGGTGTTCACTGAAGCTTTCTTT
.,TRBJ2-6,.,TRBV12-1,CASSPTGGGGANVLTF,TGTGCCAGCAGCCCAACAGGGGGCGGTGGGGCCAACGTCCTGACTTTC
TRBD2,TRBJ2-7,.,TRBV5-1,CASSLTPLAGAYYEQYF,TGCGCCAGCAGCTTGACCCCTTTAGCGGGCGCCTACTACGAGCAGTACTTC